A selection of T cell receptor beta chains follows, all from one sample in a study of Graves' ophthalmopathy and Graves' hyperthyroidism. Each CDR3 protein is one row after TCRdb ran MiXCR on the multiplex PCR reads. Here the sample spans 400,000 to 450,000 distinct CDR3 sequences, more than 20% being singletons. The specimen sequenced was peripheral blood. These receptors were obtained from a woman aged 18-29 years with stable Graves' hyperthyroidism. Each CDR3 is given with its conserved first and last residue. The D gene is left open where the match is weak. Expanded clones get a size class; other rows say once, few or many, or leave the size out.

D gene	V gene	J gene	clone size	CDR3 protein	CDR3 DNA
-	TRBV30	TRBJ1-2	many	CAWGGHYGYTF	TGTGCCTGGGGTGGACATTATGGCTACACCTTC
-	TRBV28	TRBJ1-2	many	CASSWGSASYGYTF	TGTGCCAGCAGTTGGGGTTCAGCAAGCTATGGCTACACCTTC
TRBD1	TRBV6-2/TRBV6-3	TRBJ2-7	many	CASSYSHRFRGSSYEQYF	TGTGCCAGCAGTTACTCACATAGATTCAGGGGGAGCTCCTACGAGCAGTACTTC
TRBD2	TRBV28	TRBJ2-5	many	CAGSRRRGVGETQYF	TGTGCCGGCAGCCGCCGGCGGGGGGTAGGGGAGACCCAGTACTTC
-	TRBV28	TRBJ2-5	-	CASREDSHQETQYF	TGTGCCAGCAGGGAAGACAGTCACCAAGAGACCCAGTACTTC
-	TRBV30	TRBJ2-5	many	CAWSNGGLRDF	TGTGCCTGGAGTAATGGGGGCCTTCGAGACTTC
-	TRBV11-2	TRBJ1-1	many	CASSLAGRRNTEAFF	TGTGCCAGCAGCCTCGCAGGACGACGCAACACTGAAGCTTTCTTT
-	TRBV5-1	TRBJ2-5	many	CASSLVAQGQETQYF	TGCGCCAGCAGCTTGGTCGCGCAGGGGCAAGAGACCCAGTACTTC
-	TRBV15	TRBJ1-5	many	CATSGQKNQPQHF	TGTGCCACCAGCGGCCAGAAGAATCAGCCCCAGCATTTT
-	TRBV29-1	TRBJ1-5	many	CSVDGLHNQPQHF	TGCAGCGTTGACGGACTGCACAATCAGCCCCAGCATTTT
TRBD2	TRBV5-1	TRBJ2-7	many	CASRSEGGTDEQYF	TGCGCCAGCAGGTCGGAGGGAGGGACGGACGAGCAGTACTTC
TRBD2	TRBV5-1	TRBJ2-5	many	CASSLGLAVFQETQYF	TGCGCCAGCAGCTTAGGACTAGCGGTATTCCAAGAGACCCAGTACTTC
TRBD1	TRBV28	TRBJ1-2	-	CATRLGTGRVYGYTF	TGTGCCACCCGTCTCGGGACAGGGAGGGTCTATGGCTACACCTTC
-	TRBV7-3	TRBJ1-2	many	CASSLAQGGGYTF	TGTGCCAGCAGCTTGGCACAGGGTGGCGGCTACACCTTC
-	TRBV7-9	TRBJ1-1	many	CASSANQGREAFF	TGTGCCAGCAGCGCGAACCAGGGGCGAGAAGCTTTCTTT
TRBD1	TRBV4-1	TRBJ1-5	-	CASSQVPGGFGNQPQHF	TGCGCCAGCAGCCAAGTGCCAGGGGGATTTGGCAATCAGCCCCAGCATTTT
-	TRBV28	TRBJ2-4	many	CASSRVGQNIQYF	TGTGCCAGCTCCAGAGTAGGCCAAAACATTCAGTACTTC
-	TRBV20-1	TRBJ2-7	-	CSASPGGYEQYF	TGCAGTGCTAGCCCGGGTGGTTACGAGCAGTACTTC
-	TRBV20-1	TRBJ1-5	-	CSANSPQAGATNQPQHF	TGCAGTGCTAACTCACCCCAGGCAGGGGCCACTAATCAGCCCCAGCATTTT
TRBD1	TRBV7-8	TRBJ2-7	-	CASSYDRGHEQYF	TGTGCCAGCAGTTACGACAGGGGGCACGAGCAGTACTTC
-	TRBV2	TRBJ2-7	many	CASSARPGGRYEQYF	TGTGCCAGCAGTGCTCGACCCGGGGGCAGATACGAGCAGTACTTC
-	TRBV29-1	TRBJ2-4	many	CSVAGLNAKRMGKNIKYF	TGCAGCGTGGCCGGGTTGAACGCAAAGAGGATGGGCAAAAACATTAAGTACTTC
-	TRBV12-3/TRBV12-4	TRBJ1-2	-	CASSNSGTRGYGYTF	TGTGCCAGCAGTAACTCCGGGACTCGGGGCTATGGCTACACCTTC
TRBD1	TRBV12-3/TRBV12-4	TRBJ1-2	-	CASSGTGPYYGYTF	TGTGCCAGCAGTGGGACAGGGCCCTACTATGGCTACACCTTC
TRBD1	TRBV24-1	TRBJ1-2	many	CANQGVYGYTF	TGTGCCAACCAGGGGGTTTATGGCTACACCTTC
TRBD1	TRBV24-1	TRBJ2-2	many	CATSSRTGITGELFF	TGTGCCACCAGTTCCCGGACAGGAATCACCGGGGAGCTGTTTTTT
TRBD2	TRBV6-2/TRBV6-3	TRBJ2-7	-	CASSYGGGAAYEQYF	TGTGCCAGCAGTTACGGCGGGGGGGCGGCCTACGAGCAGTACTTC
TRBD2	TRBV4-1	TRBJ2-7	many	CASGPGLAGGHSYEQYF	TGCGCCAGCGGGCCGGGACTAGCGGGAGGGCATAGCTACGAGCAGTACTTC
TRBD1	TRBV10-3	TRBJ1-1	many	CAITWDRGSTGAFF	TGTGCCATCACTTGGGACAGGGGGAGCACTGGAGCTTTCTTT
-	TRBV5-4	TRBJ2-5	many	CASSSRDVSETQYF	TGTGCCAGCAGCTCCCGGGATGTGTCAGAGACCCAGTACTTC
-	TRBV28	TRBJ2-7	few	CASSLPRTYEQYF	TGTGCCAGCAGTTTACCTCGGACCTACGAGCAGTACTTC
-	TRBV11-3	TRBJ1-5	many	CASSSKVGFMGCCNQPQHF	TGTGCCAGCAGCTCCAAAGTTGGGTTTATGGGATGTTGCAATCAGCCCCAGCATTTT
TRBD1	TRBV6-1	TRBJ2-7	-	CASSDEPGQGAKEQYF	TGTGCCAGCAGTGATGAACCGGGACAGGGGGCAAAGGAGCAGTACTTC
-	TRBV7-2	TRBJ1-5	many	CASRGDSNQPQHF	TGTGCCAGCAGGGGGGATAGCAATCAGCCCCAGCATTTT
-	TRBV6-5	TRBJ1-5	many	CASSSQGQPQHF	TGTGCCAGCAGTTCACAGGGTCAGCCCCAGCATTTT
TRBD1	TRBV3-1	TRBJ2-2	many	CASSQGGQYKNTGELFF	TGTGCCAGCAGCCAAGGGGGACAGTACAAAAACACCGGGGAGCTGTTTTTT
-	TRBV10-3	TRBJ1-2	-	CAISDPVRVNYGYTF	TGTGCCATCAGTGACCCGGTGAGGGTTAACTATGGCTACACCTTC
-	TRBV12-3/TRBV12-4	TRBJ1-2	few	CASSSRRGYGYTF	TGTGCCAGCAGCAGCAGGAGGGGCTATGGCTACACCTTC
TRBD1	TRBV6-1	TRBJ2-5	many	CACRDRETQYF	TGTGCCTGCCGGGACAGAGAGACCCAGTACTTC
-	TRBV7-2	TRBJ1-3	many	CASSSDRRNTIYF	TGTGCCAGCAGCTCCGACAGGAGAAACACCATATATTTT
-	TRBV19	TRBJ1-5	few	CASTPQGRQPQHF	TGTGCCAGTACTCCCCAGGGCCGGCAGCCCCAGCATTTT
TRBD1	TRBV6-1	TRBJ2-7	few	CASSGDRGYSYEQYF	TGTGCCAGCAGTGGGGACAGGGGCTATTCCTACGAGCAGTACTTC
TRBD1	TRBV13	TRBJ2-7	many	CASSSGTGGGYEQYF	TGTGCCAGCAGCAGCGGGACAGGGGGCGGCTACGAGCAGTACTTC
-	TRBV18	TRBJ1-6	-	CASSQLGNSPLHF	TGTGCCAGCTCACAACTGGGAAATTCACCCCTCCACTTT
-	TRBV19	TRBJ2-7	many	CASSTQVSYEQYF	TGTGCCAGTAGTACACAGGTATCCTACGAGCAGTACTTC
-	TRBV19	TRBJ1-2	many	CARGGGVTNYGYTF	TGTGCCCGTGGGGGGGGAGTTACTAACTATGGCTACACCTTC
-	TRBV6-1	TRBJ1-5	-	CASSETGRQPQHF	TGTGCCAGCAGTGAAACGGGGAGACAGCCCCAGCATTTT
-	TRBV20-1	TRBJ1-1	many	CSARDEGEAFF	TGCAGTGCTAGAGATGAGGGGGAAGCTTTCTTT
TRBD2	TRBV20-1	TRBJ2-7	-	CSARGSRAGGVWNEQYF	TGCAGTGCTAGAGGGAGCCGGGCGGGGGGGGTTTGGAACGAGCAGTACTTC
-	TRBV12-3/TRBV12-4	TRBJ2-5	-	CASSLSSVSETQYF	TGTGCCAGCAGTTTGTCCAGCGTAAGTGAGACCCAGTACTTC
-	TRBV2	TRBJ2-7	many	CASSERRIHEQYF	TGTGCCAGCAGTGAACGGAGGATCCACGAGCAGTACTTC
-	TRBV18	TRBJ2-2	many	CASSQRNTGELFF	TGTGCCAGCTCACAACGGAACACCGGGGAGCTGTTTTTT
-	TRBV5-1	TRBJ2-2	many	CASSPGPSTGELFF	TGCGCCAGCAGCCCGGGACCCTCTACCGGGGAGCTGTTTTTT
-	TRBV25-1	TRBJ1-3	many	CASSEGRQGGYTIYF	TGTGCCAGCAGTGAAGGCAGGCAGGGAGGGTACACCATATATTTT
-	TRBV15	TRBJ1-6	-	CATSTPRGGNNSPLHF	TGTGCCACCAGCACCCCTCGGGGGGGAAATAATTCACCCCTCCACTTT
-	TRBV10-3	TRBJ1-2	many	CAISVVLGGYTF	TGTGCCATCAGTGTGGTTTTGGGCGGCTACACCTTC